The text below deals with one T cell receptor (beta chain). These data come from a study of cytomegalovirus exposure and HLA in healthy donors. Primers for the PCR totalled 60 Vbeta and 13 Jbeta. Libraries were prepared by immunoSEQ multiplex PCR; TCRdb keeps only in-frame clonotypes and omits some of them. In the table there are tens of thousands of clones, 82% of which are singletons. The sequence was collected from a man aged 45-60 years in good health and CMV-seronegative. The sequenced material came from PBMCs.

This CDR3 is CASSITDSVTEAFF. CDR3 bases: TGTGCCAGCAGTATCACAGACAGCGTCACTGAAGCTTTCTTT. This rearrangement joins TRBV6-1 to TRBJ1-1; TRBD1 is a possible D gene (5 bases). The CDR3 has 14 amino acids. The V end lost 5 bases, the J end lost 4 bases, and 14 bases lay between the germline ends. Germline V gene data show CDR1 as MNHNS and CDR2 as SASEGT.